The rows below give T cell receptor beta chains drawn from one sample of a study of early T cells in non-severe SARS-CoV-2 infection. Using its own MiXCR run on the 5' RACE reads, TCRdb lists one record per CDR3 protein. In the table there are 55,000 to 70,000 distinct CDR3 sequences, over 4.5% of which are singletons. Sequencing was carried out using whole blood. The receptors derive from an adult who was a healthcare worker with PCR-confirmed SARS-CoV-2 infection or an uninfected control (not recorded which). CDR3s include the opening cysteine and the closing phenylalanine or tryptophan. Fields, in order: V gene, J gene, clone size, D gene, CDR3 protein, CDR3 DNA. A D gene is named only where the DNA matches it firmly. Size tells how often a clone was seen (once, few, many) or the class of an expanded clone, and some rows leave it out.

>TRBV7-9|TRBJ2-2|NA|TRBD1
CASSLTGDGELFF
TGTGCCAGCAGCTTGACAGGGGACGGGGAGCTGTTTTTT
>TRBV5-1|TRBJ2-1|many|TRBD2
CASSFGGGSSYNEQFF
TGCGCCAGCAGCTTCGGGGGAGGGTCCTCCTACAATGAGCAGTTCTTC
>TRBV20-1|TRBJ2-7|many|TRBD2
CSARRSPGTSGWIEQYF
TGCAGTGCTAGACGGAGCCCCGGGACTAGCGGGTGGATTGAGCAGTACTTC
>TRBV5-1|TRBJ2-7|many|TRBD2
CASNGLASDEQYF
TGCGCCAGCAACGGACTAGCCTCCGACGAGCAGTACTTC
>TRBV5-5|TRBJ1-1|NA|NA
CASSWGRWHTEAFF
TGTGCCAGCAGCTGGGGAAGATGGCACACTGAAGCTTTCTTT
>TRBV24-1|TRBJ2-2|NA|NA
CATSDFGGTAGELFF
TGTGCCACCAGTGATTTTGGCGGGACCGCCGGGGAGCTGTTTTTT
>TRBV7-9|TRBJ1-2|few|NA
CASSLAVEGIRYGYTF
TGTGCCAGCAGCTTAGCGGTGGAGGGGATCCGCTATGGCTACACCTTC
>TRBV10-1|TRBJ2-2|NA|NA
CASSIGTENTGELFF
TGCGCCAGCAGTATCGGGACGGAGAACACCGGGGAGCTGTTTTTT
>TRBV7-2|TRBJ1-2|many|NA
CASSLDSGLFYGYTF
TGTGCCAGCAGCTTGGACTCAGGGCTTTTCTATGGCTACACCTTC
>TRBV27|TRBJ2-3|many|NA
CASSFRLFDTQYF
TGTGCCAGCAGTTTCCGCCTCTTCGATACGCAGTATTTT
>TRBV19|TRBJ1-2|many|NA
CASSLRGINYGYTF
TGTGCCAGTAGTCTCAGAGGAATTAACTATGGCTACACCTTC
>TRBV7-8|TRBJ2-1|NA|TRBD2
CASDASRRLANNEQFF
TGTGCCAGCGACGCCTCGAGAAGACTAGCGAACAATGAGCAGTTCTTC
>TRBV6-1|TRBJ1-5|many|NA
CASSETQPVSQHF
TGTGCCAGCAGTGAGACGCAACCCGTCTCCCAGCATTTT
>TRBV27|TRBJ1-4|NA|NA
CASSSTGSRGEKLFF
TGTGCCAGCAGTTCTACAGGGAGTAGAGGGGAAAAACTGTTTTTT
>TRBV19|TRBJ1-5|many|NA
CASKGREQGFQPQHF
TGTGCCAGTAAGGGGAGGGAACAGGGTTTCCAGCCCCAGCATTTT
>TRBV13|TRBJ1-2|many|NA
CASSTWARSLGYGYTF
TGTGCCAGCAGCACCTGGGCCCGAAGCCTGGGATATGGCTACACCTTC
>TRBV5-1|TRBJ2-7|few|NA
CASSLAGVGGRAYEQYF
TGCGCCAGCAGCTTGGCGGGTGTCGGGGGGCGCGCGTACGAGCAGTACTTC
>TRBV2|TRBJ1-6|NA|TRBD1
CATAGQGFSPLHF
TGTGCCACCGCCGGACAGGGCTTTTCACCCCTCCACTTT
>TRBV5-1|TRBJ1-1|few|NA
CASSLNPVNTEAFF
TGCGCCAGCAGCTTGAATCCAGTCAACACTGAAGCTTTCTTT
>TRBV9|TRBJ2-3|few|NA
CASSAQGTPTDTQYF
TGTGCCAGCAGCGCACAGGGTACCCCGACAGATACGCAGTATTTT
>TRBV7-9|TRBJ1-1|many|NA
CASSPGGGLGAFF
TGTGCCAGCAGCCCCGGGGGGGGACTGGGGGCTTTCTTT
>TRBV7-9|TRBJ2-1|NA|NA
CASSSGGLLEQFF
TGTGCCAGCAGCTCCGGAGGACTCCTCGAGCAGTTCTTC
>TRBV7-9|TRBJ2-7|many|NA
CASSAGWDIYEQYF
TGTGCCAGCAGCGCGGGCTGGGACATTTACGAGCAGTACTTC
>TRBV10-3|TRBJ2-2|NA|NA
CAISDRQQNTGELFF
TGTGCCATCAGTGACAGACAGCAGAACACCGGGGAGCTGTTTTTT
>TRBV14|TRBJ1-3|few|NA
CASSQYVSRAYGNTIYF
TGTGCCAGCAGCCAGTACGTTAGCAGAGCTTATGGAAACACCATATATTTT
>TRBV18|TRBJ2-7|many|NA
CASSPIGIRGEQYF
TGTGCCAGCTCACCAATCGGGATTAGAGGCGAGCAGTACTTC
>TRBV11-1|TRBJ2-1|many|NA
CASSLGSLNEQFF
TGTGCCAGCAGCTTAGGCAGCCTAAATGAGCAGTTCTTC
>TRBV7-2|TRBJ2-1|many|TRBD2
CASSLARLAGGLDEQFF
TGTGCCAGCAGCTTAGCTCGTCTGGCGGGAGGGCTCGATGAGCAGTTCTTC
>TRBV7-6|TRBJ2-5|many|NA
CASSLVGQETQYF
TGTGCCAGCAGCTTAGTAGGACAAGAGACCCAGTACTTC
>TRBV5-1|TRBJ1-1|few|NA
CASSLEDRQVRGKSTEAFF
TGCGCCAGCAGCTTGGAAGATAGGCAGGTGAGGGGGAAGAGCACTGAAGCTTTCTTT
>TRBV3-1|TRBJ2-2|NA|NA
CASSLGLGHGTGELFF
TGTGCCAGCAGCCTGGGCCTCGGGCATGGCACCGGGGAGCTGTTTTTT
>TRBV20-1|TRBJ2-2|many|NA
CSALDLVRAGTGELFF
TGCAGTGCCCTAGACCTGGTCCGGGCGGGCACCGGGGAGCTGTTTTTT
>TRBV5-4|TRBJ2-3|NA|NA
CASSASATGFGTDTQYF
TGTGCCAGCAGCGCCTCTGCAACGGGGTTCGGCACAGATACGCAGTATTTT